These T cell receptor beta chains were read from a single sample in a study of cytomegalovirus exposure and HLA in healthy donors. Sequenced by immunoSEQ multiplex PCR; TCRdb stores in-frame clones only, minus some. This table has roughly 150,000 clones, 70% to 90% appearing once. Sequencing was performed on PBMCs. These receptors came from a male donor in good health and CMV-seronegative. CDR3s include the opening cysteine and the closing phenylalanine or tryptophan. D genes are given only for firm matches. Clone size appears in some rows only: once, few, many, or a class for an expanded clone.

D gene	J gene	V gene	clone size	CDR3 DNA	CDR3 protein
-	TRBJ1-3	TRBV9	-	TGTGCCAGCAGCGAGGCCCTTGGGGGGGCAGGAGGAAACACCATATATTTT	CASSEALGGAGGNTIYF
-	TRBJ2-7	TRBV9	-	TGTGCCAGCAGCGTAGACTTCTCTCCGTACGAGCAGTACTTC	CASSVDFSPYEQYF
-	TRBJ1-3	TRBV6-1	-	TGTGCCAGCAGCTTGGAGTTCTCTGGAAACACCATATATTTT	CASSLEFSGNTIYF
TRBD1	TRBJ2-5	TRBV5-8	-	TGTGCCACCTCGTTGGACAGGGGCCAAGAGACCCAGTACTTC	CATSLDRGQETQYF
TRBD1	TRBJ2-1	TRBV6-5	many	TGTGCCAGCAGTTACTCGAACAGGGGGCCTTACAATGAGCAGTTCTTC	CASSYSNRGPYNEQFF
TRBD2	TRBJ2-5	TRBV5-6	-	TGTGCCAGCAGACCGGGACTACAAGAGACCCAGTACTTC	CASRPGLQETQYF
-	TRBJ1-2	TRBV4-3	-	TGCGCCAGCAGCCAGGGTGTGGGGGGTAACTATGGCTACACCTTC	CASSQGVGGNYGYTF
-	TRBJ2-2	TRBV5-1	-	TGCGCCAGCAGCCCCCAGGGGACCGATTCCGGGGAGCTGTTTTTT	CASSPQGTDSGELFF
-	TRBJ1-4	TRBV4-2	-	TGTGCCAGCAGCCGGGGTGGGGGGGCGGGTGAAAAACTGTTTTTT	CASSRGGGAGEKLFF
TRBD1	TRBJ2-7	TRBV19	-	TGTGCCAGTAGGGGGACAGGGGTAGGCAAGCAGTACTTC	CASRGTGVGKQYF
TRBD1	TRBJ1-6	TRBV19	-	TGTGCCAGTAGGGGGACAGGGGACTCACCCCTCCACTTT	CASRGTGDSPLHF
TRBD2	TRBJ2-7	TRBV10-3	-	TGTGCCATCAGTGTGGGAAGGGAGGGCTCCTACGAGCAGTACTTC	CAISVGREGSYEQYF
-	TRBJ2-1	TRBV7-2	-	TGTGCCAGCAGCTTAGCCCCAGCGCATGAGCAGTTCTTC	CASSLAPAHEQFF
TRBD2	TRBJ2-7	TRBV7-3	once	TGTGCCAGCAGCTTAAGTACGGGGGGGCAAGGAGAGCAGTACTTC	CASSLSTGGQGEQYF
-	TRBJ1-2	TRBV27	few	TGTGCCAGCCGCGGGGGGAGCCAGGGCTATGGCTACACCTTC	CASRGGSQGYGYTF
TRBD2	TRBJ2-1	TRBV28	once	TGTGCCAGCAGCCCCGGACTAGCGGGAGGTTACAATGAGCAGTTCTTC	CASSPGLAGGYNEQFF
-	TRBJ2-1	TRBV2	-	TGTGCCAGCAGTGAAGCTGTACTAGGCTCCTACAATGAGCAGTTCTTC	CASSEAVLGSYNEQFF
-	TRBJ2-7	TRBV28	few	TGTGCCAGCAGAACAGGGAACTACGAGCAGTACTTC	CASRTGNYEQYF
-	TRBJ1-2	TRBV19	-	TGTGCCAGTAGTTCCAGAAACTATGGCTACACCTTC	CASSSRNYGYTF
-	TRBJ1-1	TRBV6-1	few	TGTGCCAGCAAGAGACAGAAGAACACTGAAGCTTTCTTT	CASKRQKNTEAFF
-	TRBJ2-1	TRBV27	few	TGTGCCAGCAGTTTTGAGGTAACCAGGGATGAGCAGTTCTTC	CASSFEVTRDEQFF
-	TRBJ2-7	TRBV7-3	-	TGTGCCAGCAGCCCCAGGGGTGCGAACGAGCAGTACTTC	CASSPRGANEQYF
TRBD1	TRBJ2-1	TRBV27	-	TGTGCCAGCAACAGACAGGGGGGTAGCAATGAGCAGTTCTTC	CASNRQGGSNEQFF
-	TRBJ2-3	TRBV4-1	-	TGCGCCAGCAGCCAAGTGCCCGGGATTCGGCCAGATACGCAGTATTTT	CASSQVPGIRPDTQYF
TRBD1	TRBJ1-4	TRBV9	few	TGTGCCAGCAGCCCCGTACCGGGACAGGGCAATGAAAAACTGTTTTTT	CASSPVPGQGNEKLFF
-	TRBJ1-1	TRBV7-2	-	TGTGCCAGCAGCCGGTCCCCCCGGAGGACTGAAGCTTTCTTT	CASSRSPRRTEAFF
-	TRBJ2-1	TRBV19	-	TGTGCCAGTAGTATAGGGCATGAGCAGTTCTTC	CASSIGHEQFF
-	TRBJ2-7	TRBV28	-	TGTGCCAGCGTCCAGGCCAGGGAGGATGCCGAGCAGTACTTC	CASVQAREDAEQYF
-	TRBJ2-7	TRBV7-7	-	TGTGCTAGCAGCTTTTTGGGGGCGGGTTTCCCCAGGGAGCAGTACTTC	CASSFLGAGFPREQYF